Presented here are 27 T cell receptor beta chains from one specimen sequenced in a study of post-analysis software for immune sequencing data. The TCR beta cDNA libraries carried unique molecular identifiers. Each CDR3 protein gets one entry after TCRdb re-called the PCR reads with MiXCR. The sample yields 600,000 to 700,000 distinct CDR3 sequences, approximately 59% seen once. No antigens are known for them. Broader study findings: Patients used about 5 TRBV segments, including TRBV5-6, TRBV5-1 and TRBV20-1, more often than controls.

The specimen sequenced was blood. The receptors shown here come from a girl between 2 and 10 years old with multiple sclerosis.

With respect to this clonotype: Without the conserved terminal phenylalanine or tryptophan, this CDR3 likely stems from a read error. The chain has TRBV10-3 and TRBJ1-1, with TRBD1 matching 9 bases. V lost 3 bases to trimming and J lost 5 bases; unmatched junction nucleotides: 7. Germline-derived CDR1 and CDR2 are ENHRY and SYGVKD. CDR3 size: 15 residues. CDR3 region: CAISERTGDGTEAFC. The CDR3 DNA reads TGTGCCATCAGTGAAAGGACAGGGGATGGGACTGAAGCTTTCTGT.

The genes are TRBV12-3 or TRBV12-4 and TRBJ2-3; TRBD2 matches at 9 bases. The V segment lost 3 bases and the J segment 2 bases; nucleotides outside the gene matches: 9. This CDR3 comprises 17 residues. In DNA form, the CDR3 reads TGTGCCAGCAGTTTTAGCCCTAGCGGGGAGATCACAGATACGCAGTATTTT. This sequence encodes CASSFSPSGEITDTQYF.

The chain joins TRBV7-9 to TRBJ1-2; 12 positions match TRBD1. Germline CDR1 and CDR2: SEHNR and FQNEAQ (reference sequence). The CDR3 covers 16 residues. Trimming at V came to 5 bases and at J to 4 bases, leaving 8 bases not matched to a gene. The CDR3 here is CASSRPGTGGSYGYTF. CDR3 nucleotide sequence: TGTGCCAGCAGCCGTCCCGGGACAGGGGGCAGCTATGGCTACACCTTC.

The rearrangement links TRBV11-2 to TRBJ2-6; D is unclear. Per germline, CDR1 SGHAT and CDR2 FQNNGV. This CDR3 comprises 18 residues. Trimming removed 1 base from V and 1 base from J, with 14 bases in between. DNA of the CDR3: TGTGCCAGCAGCTTAGGTCCCCCGGTGATATCTGGGGCCAACGTCCTGACTTTC. Its protein is CASSLGPPVISGANVLTF.

The chain has TRBV18 and TRBJ2-3; TRBD2 matches 8 bases. Germline assignment: CDR1 KGHSH and CDR2 LQKENI. V gave up 7 bases and J gave up 3 bases; unmatched junction bases: 9. This CDR3 has 15 residues. CDR3 sequence: CASLPGLGRTDTQYF. The CDR3 DNA reads TGTGCCAGCTTACCGGGACTAGGGAGGACAGATACGCAGTATTTT.

This clonotype occurred a few times. The chain is built from TRBV29-1 and TRBJ2-3; D might be TRBD1 or TRBD2, each matching 6 bases. CDR1 SQVTM and CDR2 ANQGSEA come from the germline V gene. Trimming cost V 7 bases and J 6 bases, with 26 bases left between them. The CDR3 is made up of 16 amino acids. CDR3 bases: TGCAGCGCCCAAGACCCCTCGTGGGGGGCCACCGATACGCAGTATTTT. Encoded protein: CSAQDPSWGATDTQYF.

In this sample, this clonotype turned up once. The rearrangement joins TRBV5-1 to TRBJ2-7, with TRBD2 as a possible D gene (5 bases). From germline, CDR1 is SGHRS and CDR2 YFSETQ. V was shortened by 0 bases and J by 4 bases, with 11 bases between the two germline ends. This CDR3 is built from 14 residues. CDR3 amino acids: CASSLDGIGYEQYF. The CDR3 DNA reads TGCGCCAGCAGCTTGGACGGGATAGGGTACGAGCAGTACTTC.

This rearrangement joins TRBV5-1 to TRBJ2-1, with D possibly matching TRBD1 (5 bases). The ends were cut back, 5 bases at V and 6 bases at J, with 12 bases in the middle. Germline CDR1 reads SGHRS; CDR2 reads YFSETQ. This CDR3 has 13 amino acids. CDR3 nucleotide sequence: TGCGCCAGCAGGGGGCGCCAAGGCAATGAGCAGTTCTTC. This translates into CASRGRQGNEQFF. Full variable domain (rest looked up from reference TRBV5-1 and TRBJ2-1): KAGVTQTPRYLIKTRGQQVTLSCSPISGHRSVSWYQQTPGQGLQFLFEYFSETQRNKGNFPGRFSGRQFSNSRSEMNVSTLELGDSALYLCASRGRQGNEQFFGPGTRLTVL.

V is TRBV7-3 and J is TRBJ2-5; D is ambiguous. The J call may be in error: the DNA end matches TRBJ2-7 better. Germline assignment: CDR1 SGHTA and CDR2 FQGTGA. The CDR3 runs to 13 residues. The DNA of the CDR3 is TGTGCCAGCAGCTTAACCTCTTCCGGCGAGCAGTACTTC. As protein: CASSLTSSGEQYF.

J is TRBJ1-2 and V is TRBV29-1; a possible D gene is TRBD1 (6 bases). V was shortened by 6 bases and J by 4 bases, with 15 bases between the two germline ends. The CDR3 spans 13 residues. The germline V gene encodes CDR1 SQVTM and CDR2 ANQGSEA. The CDR3 is CSVYREWSYGYTF. CDR3 sequence (DNA): TGCAGCGTCTACAGGGAGTGGAGCTATGGCTACACCTTC.

With regard to this clonotype: The junction departs from the called germline gene at one end, perhaps through a read error. The chain couples TRBV6-1 to TRBJ2-1; D remains unclear. The end of the DNA fits TRBJ2-7 better, so the J call may be wrong. The CDR3 length is 13 residues. Per the germline V gene, CDR1 is MNHNS and CDR2 is SASEGT. The CDR3 DNA follows: TGTACCAGCAGTGAATCGGGTTCCTACGAGCAGTACTTC. This translates into CTSSESGSYEQYF.

In this sample, this clonotype turned up a few times. The chain combines TRBV15 with TRBJ2-1; 12 nucleotides align to TRBD2. The CDR3 consists of 17 residues. The V segment lost 0 bases and the J segment 2 bases; nucleotides outside the gene matches: 2. The V gene's germline CDR1 is LNHNV and CDR2 YYDKDF (reference sequence). As DNA, the CDR3 is TGTGCCACCAGCAGAGATCGACTAGCGGGAGCCTACAATGAGCAGTTCTTC. Translation: CATSRDRLAGAYNEQFF.

The chain has TRBV5-1 and TRBJ2-7; D unclear. The length of the CDR3 is 15 residues. The V gene lost 0 bases and the J gene lost 1 base, with 11 bases spanning the gap. Germline V gives CDR1 SGHRS, CDR2 YFSETQ. CDR3 sequence: CASSLEMSFSYEQYF. Written as DNA, the CDR3 is TGCGCCAGCAGCTTGGAGATGTCGTTTTCCTACGAGCAGTACTTC.

This clonotype was picked up a small number of times. The chain is built from TRBV2 and TRBJ2-5; D may match TRBD1 or TRBD2 (5 bases each). Trimming left V 7 bases short and J 4 bases short, with 19 bases between. CDR1 is SNHLY and CDR2 is FYNNEI in the germline V gene. The CDR3 length is 15 residues. The CDR3 nucleotides read TGTGCCAGCACCTACATCGGGACGTCTGTAGAGACCCAGTACTTC. As protein: CASTYIGTSVETQYF.

V gene TRBV3-1 combines with J gene TRBJ1-4; tentatively, D is TRBD1 (5 bases). With 0 bases removed from V and 7 bases from J, the gap between germline ends came to 15 bases. Germline loops: CDR1 LGHDT, CDR2 YNNKEL (reference sequence). This CDR3 region has 16 residues. The CDR3 nucleotides read TGTGCCAGCAGCCAAGATGTGGGGGAGAGAAGTGAAAAACTGTTTTTT. It is translated as CASSQDVGERSEKLFF.

The chain has TRBV9 and TRBJ2-2; perhaps TRBD2 as D (6 bases). The length of the CDR3 is 16 residues. Germline V CDR1 and CDR2: SGDLS, YYNGEE. Trimming removed 0 bases at V and 3 bases at J, with 12 bases between. The CDR3 loop is CASSVGWGGDTGELFF. In DNA, the CDR3 is TGTGCCAGCAGCGTAGGTTGGGGAGGAGACACCGGGGAGCTGTTTTTT.

The rearrangement links TRBV5-1 to TRBJ2-3, with D unclear. Germline CDR1 SGHRS, CDR2 YFSETQ. V was trimmed by 5 bases and J by 2 bases, leaving 18 bases between them. The CDR3 covers 16 residues. The CDR3 coding sequence is TGCGCCAGCAGGGAAGACCAGAATCCCCCCACAGATACGCAGTATTTT. This sequence encodes CASREDQNPPTDTQYF.

The chain is built from TRBV11-2 and TRBJ2-1; 11 nucleotides align to TRBD2. The CDR3 spans 15 residues. Germline V lookup: CDR1 SGHAT, CDR2 FQNNGV. V shed 5 bases and J 6 bases; nucleotides not matched to a gene: 6. CDR3 residues: CASSDAGTSGNEQFF. The DNA of the CDR3 is TGTGCCAGCAGCGACGCCGGGACTAGCGGCAATGAGCAGTTCTTC.

The J gene is TRBJ2-1, the V gene TRBV20-1; tentatively, D is TRBD2 (6 bases). Looked up from germline, CDR1 is DFQATT and CDR2 is SNEGSKA (reference sequence). This CDR3 is 14 amino acids long. The ends were cut back, 6 bases at V and 0 bases at J, with 12 bases in the middle. The CDR3 reads CSAPGTYSYNEQFF. CDR3 DNA sequence: TGCAGTGCCCCCGGGACTTACTCCTACAATGAGCAGTTCTTC.

V is TRBV4-1 and J is TRBJ1-1, with a weak D call TRBD1 (5 bases). The V gene's germline CDR1 is MGHRA and CDR2 YSYEKL. Trimming stripped 4 bases from V and 0 bases from J, with 15 bases between. This CDR3 comprises 16 residues. CDR3 nucleotide sequence: TGCGCCAGCAGCCTCTCCGGGACGGCCATGAACACTGAAGCTTTCTTT. This codes for CASSLSGTAMNTEAFF.

The CDR3 DNA is TGTGCCAGCAGCTTAGCGCTGTCAGGGCTCGGTTCGTCCTATGGCTACACCTTC. The encoded protein is CASSLALSGLGSSYGYTF. The chain carries TRBV7-2 and TRBJ1-2, with D tentatively TRBD1 (5 bases). Germline CDR1 is SGHTA and CDR2 is FQGNSA. The CDR3 contains 18 residues. V was shortened by 0 bases and J by 4 bases, with 21 bases between the two germline ends.

Here the CDR3 DNA reads TGCAGCGGGACTAGCGGGGCCAGCACAGATACGCAGTATTTT. Residues: CSGTSGASTDTQYF. The J gene is TRBJ2-3, the V gene TRBV29-1; 12 nucleotides agree with TRBD2. The CDR3 is made up of 14 amino acids. In germline, CDR1 is SQVTM, CDR2 ANQGSEA. Trimming removed 7 bases from V and 0 bases from J; junction bases left unmatched: 2.

The CDR3 is CASSSDGSNQPQHF. CDR3 DNA sequence: TGCGCCAGCAGCTCGGACGGTAGCAATCAGCCCCAGCATTTT. The genes are TRBV5-1 and TRBJ1-5, with no clear D. Trimming shortened V by 3 bases and J by 0 bases, and 7 bases separated the two germline ends. Germline assignment: CDR1 SGHRS and CDR2 YFSETQ. This CDR3 has 14 residues. Looking up the rest from reference TRBV5-1 and TRBJ1-5 gives the full variable domain: KAGVTQTPRYLIKTRGQQVTLSCSPISGHRSVSWYQQTPGQGLQFLFEYFSETQRNKGNFPGRFSGRQFSNSRSEMNVSTLELGDSALYLCASSSDGSNQPQHFGDGTRLSIL.

The chain employs TRBV5-1 and TRBJ1-2; D is perhaps TRBD1 (6 bases). V was shortened by 0 bases and J by 8 bases, with 14 bases between the two germline ends. The CDR3 is 14 amino acids. Per the germline V gene, CDR1 is SGHRS and CDR2 is YFSETQ. CDR3 loop: CASSLETGKGGYTF. The CDR3 DNA follows: TGCGCCAGCAGCTTGGAAACAGGGAAGGGGGGCTACACCTTC.

This clonotype was recorded a few times. V is TRBV12-3 or TRBV12-4 and J is TRBJ2-6; D is unclear. Trimming cost V 7 bases and J 0 bases, with 28 bases left between them. The CDR3 covers 21 residues. CDR3: CASTHSKGRQAFRSGANVLTF. The CDR3 nucleotides are TGTGCCAGCACCCACTCCAAAGGGCGCCAGGCCTTTCGCTCTGGGGCCAACGTCCTGACTTTC.

This sequence joins TRBV6-2 or TRBV6-3 and TRBJ2-4; 7 nucleotides match TRBD1. The CDR3 has 17 amino acids. V lost 2 bases and J lost 1; bases outside the gene matches: 8. The germline gives CDR1 MNHEY, CDR2 SVGEGT. Written as DNA, the CDR3 is TGTGCCAGCAGTTACCGGGACAGATTAGGGGCCAAAAACATTCAGTACTTC. Its translation is CASSYRDRLGAKNIQYF.

This clonotype has a single count. The J gene is TRBJ2-1, the V gene TRBV6-2 or TRBV6-3; D gene unclear. V dropped 4 bases and J dropped 8 bases, with 9 bases sitting between them. CDR1 is MNHEY and CDR2 is SVGEGT in the germline V gene. This CDR3 spans 12 amino acids. This chain's CDR3 is CASSSLHDEQFF. CDR3 bases: TGTGCCAGCAGTTCTTTGCATGATGAGCAGTTCTTC.